The 30 T cell receptor beta chains in this list originate from one sample, sequenced in a study of breast tumors, draining lymph nodes, adjacent tissues (dated by TCRdb to about 2016). Library construction relied on multiplex PCR. The sample was run on an Illumina HiSeq 2000. Through fastp at Q25 and MiXCR, TCRdb rebuilt clones from the public reads, retaining in-frame beta chains. Rows with a matching CDR3 protein are joined into one entry that keeps the most common DNA and genes. The sample contains more than 50,000 distinct CDR3 sequences, roughly 40% of them found a single time. The ten largest make up more than 9% of the sample. Sequenced sample: breast tumor tissue. The receptors originated from a female donor with breast cancer. Some clones in this sample may be carry-over from other donors' samples.

The table lists this clonotype with many counts. This CDR3 reads CASAVGSHQPQHF. The CDR3 region has the DNA TGTGCCAGCGCGGTCGGGTCCCATCAGCCCCAGCATTTT. The chain has TRBV11-2 and TRBJ1-5; D gene unclear. This CDR3 contains 13 residues. CDR1 and CDR2 (germline): SGHAT, FQNNGV. The V end lost 8 bases, the J end lost 5 bases, and 13 bases lay between the germline ends. Full variable domain (outside the CDR3, taken from reference TRBV11-2 and TRBJ1-5): EAGVAQSPRYKIIEKRQSVAFWCNPISGHATLYWYQQILGQGPKLLIQFQNNGVVDDSQLPKDRFSAERLKGVDSTLKIQPAKLEDSAVYLCASAVGSHQPQHFGDGTRLSIL.

The table lists this clonotype with many counts. This chain links TRBV10-3 with TRBJ2-5, with D unresolved. This CDR3 contains 16 residues. Per germline, CDR1 ENHRY and CDR2 SYGVKD. The V end was cut by 0 bases, the J end by 1 base, with 12 bases between. DNA of the CDR3: TGTGCCATCAGTGAGTCGGTGGCTCCTGGCCAAGAGACCCAGTACTTC. This codes for CAISESVAPGQETQYF.

The chain employs TRBV9 and TRBJ2-3, with TRBD2 identical over 10 bases. The junction had 5 bases not matched to a gene; V was cut back by 6 bases and J by 4 bases. Looked up from germline, CDR1 is SGDLS and CDR2 is YYNGEE. This CDR3 is built from 14 residues. In DNA form, the CDR3 reads TGTGCCAGCAAAAGGGGGACTAGCGCAGATACGCAGTATTTT. The encoded protein is CASKRGTSADTQYF.

This clonotype qualifies as medium-sized. This chain connects TRBV15 to TRBJ1-2; TRBD1 might be the D (6 bases). V was trimmed by 7 bases and J by 4 bases, leaving 19 bases between them. Germline V gene lookup returns CDR1 LNHNV and CDR2 YYDKDF (reference sequence). The CDR3 is made up of 15 amino acids. CDR3 DNA: TGTGCCACCACCGTGGCAGGGGCGAGTTTCTATGGCTACACCTTC. Translating it yields CATTVAGASFYGYTF.

With regard to this clonotype: Since the CDR3 does not end with the conserved phenylalanine or tryptophan, this likely comes from a read error. This chain connects TRBV7-9 to TRBJ2-5, with D possibly being TRBD1 or TRBD2 (6 bases each). Germline V CDR1 and CDR2: SEHNR, FQNEAQ (reference sequence). V lost 11 bases and J lost 7, with 23 bases in between. The CDR3 consists of 14 residues. CDR3 bases: TGTGCCGGCAACAACAGGGACTCTTGGGTGACCCAGTACTCC. As protein: CAGNNRDSWVTQYS.

The chain recombines TRBV7-6 with TRBJ2-7, with 13 bases that match TRBD2. The CDR3 totals 15 residues. The junction had 6 bases not matched to a gene; V was cut back by 4 bases and J by 6 bases. Germline CDR1 and CDR2: SGHVS and FNYEAQ. The CDR3 loop is CASSSGLAGEGEQYF. The CDR3 DNA sequence: TGTGCCAGCAGCTCTGGACTAGCGGGAGAAGGCGAGCAGTACTTC.

This chain connects TRBV10-3 to TRBJ2-7, with a weak D call TRBD1 (6 bases). Trimming took 6 bases from V and 9 from J, leaving 15 bases between them. The CDR3 is 12 residues long. Germline V gene lookup returns CDR1 ENHRY and CDR2 SYGVKD. The CDR3 nucleotides are TGTGCCATCAGGACAGGACCACTGGTGCAGTACTTC. It encodes CAIRTGPLVQYF.

This clonotype showed up many times. The chain links TRBV12-3 or TRBV12-4 to TRBJ2-1; TRBD2 is a possible D gene (6 bases). Between the trimmed V and J ends, which lost 6 bases and 3 bases, there was a span of 9 bases. The CDR3 extends over 13 amino acids. The DNA of the CDR3 is TGTGCCAGCAGCCGGGGGAGCTACAATGAGCAGTTCTTC. Translated: CASSRGSYNEQFF.

This sequence joins TRBV28 and TRBJ2-7; D possibly corresponds to TRBD1 (5 bases). This CDR3 is built from 16 residues. The germline V gene encodes CDR1 MDHEN and CDR2 SYDVKM. Between the trimmed V and J ends, which lost 1 base and 2 bases, there was a span of 15 bases. DNA for the CDR3: TGTGCCAGCAGTTTATTAGGGGAAGGCCGGCCCTACGAGCAGTACTTC. Translated, it gives CASSLLGEGRPYEQYF.

In the case of this clonotype: This clone may be a read error of a much larger clone one base away. This rearrangement joins TRBV11-3 to TRBJ2-5, with 8 nucleotides matching TRBD2. J lost 7 bases, V lost 0 bases, and 1 base had no gene match. There are 13 residues in the CDR3. In germline, CDR1 is SGHNT, CDR2 YENEEA. Here the CDR3 reads CASSLDGRATQYF. The CDR3 bases are TGTGCCAGCAGCTTAGACGGGAGGGCGACCCAGTACTTC.

This clonotype was picked up many times. This chain connects TRBV9 to TRBJ2-1; 9 bases fit TRBD2. With V trimmed by 4 bases and J by 10 bases, 9 bases remained unmatched. Germline CDR1 and CDR2: SGDLS and YYNGEE. The CDR3 has 14 amino acids. The CDR3 coding sequence is TGTGCCAGCAGCCCCCGGACTAGCGACAGGGAGCAGTTCTTC. It is translated as CASSPRTSDREQFF.

The V gene is TRBV11-3, the J gene TRBJ2-2; maybe TRBD2 (6 bases). Trimming removed 5 bases from V and 3 bases from J, with 10 bases in between. CDR1 is SGHNT, CDR2 YENEEA, per germline. The CDR3 is 14 residues long. The CDR3 loop reads CASSPKRDTGELFF. DNA for the CDR3: TGTGCCAGCAGCCCCAAGCGGGACACCGGGGAGCTGTTTTTT.

The chain recombines TRBV29-1 with TRBJ2-7; 8 nucleotides line up with TRBD1. V was pared by 7 bases and J by 2 bases, with 10 bases of the junction left unmatched. The CDR3 runs to 14 residues. Germline lookup yields CDR1 SQVTM and CDR2 ANQGSEA. In nucleotides, the CDR3 is TGCAGCGCCACCCCGGGACAGGCGCCCTACGAGCAGTACTTC. It yields the protein CSATPGQAPYEQYF.

This clonotype has at least ten counts. The rearrangement joins TRBV5-5 to TRBJ1-1; D uncertain. CDR1 and CDR2 (germline): SGHKS, YYEKEE (reference sequence). V gave up 7 bases and J gave up 2 bases, with 15 bases separating them. The CDR3 consists of 14 residues. In DNA form, the CDR3 reads TGTGCCAGCCGACTGCAGAGGGTTAACACTGAAGCTTTCTTT. It encodes CASRLQRVNTEAFF.

This clonotype has a count of ten or more. The chain is built from TRBV15 and TRBJ2-5; 11 nucleotides align to TRBD1. Germline-derived CDR1 and CDR2 are LNHNV and YYDKDF (reference sequence). V shed 5 bases, J shed 4 bases, and the junction held 12 bases outside the gene matches. This CDR3 comprises 17 residues. DNA of the CDR3: TGTGCCACCAGCCAACTCATAGCCGGGACAGGGGGAGAGACCCAGTACTTC. Its translation: CATSQLIAGTGGETQYF.

The chain links TRBV11-2 to TRBJ1-2, with unresolved D. The CDR3 totals 13 residues. Trimming shortened V by 1 base and J by 12 bases, and 15 bases separated the two germline ends. Germline CDR1 is SGHAT and CDR2 is FQNNGV. CDR3 in amino acids: CASSLGHVEGNTF. CDR3 nucleotide sequence: TGTGCCAGCAGCTTAGGACACGTGGAAGGAAACACCTTC.

To note about this clonotype: The junction departs from germline at one end; a sequencing error may be responsible. The chain combines TRBV7-2 with TRBJ1-1; unclear D gene. Germline V gene sequence: CDR1 SGHTA, CDR2 FQGNSA. The CDR3 extends over 13 amino acids. The CDR3 spells CAGSWARNTEAFF. The DNA for the CDR3 is TGTGCCGGCAGTTGGGCGAGGAACACTGAAGCTTTCTTT. The whole variable domain, filled in from reference TRBV7-2 and TRBJ1-1, reads GAGVSQSPSNKVTEKGKDVELRCDPISGHTALYWYRQSLGQGLEFLIYFQGNSAPDKSGLPSDRFSAERTGGSVSTLTIQRTQQEDSAVYLCAGSWARNTEAFFGQGTRLTVV.

This clonotype is medium-sized by share. The J gene is TRBJ2-1, the V gene TRBV29-1, with TRBD2 identical over 8 bases. V lost 2 bases, J lost 9 bases, and 9 bases stayed unmatched. The CDR3 contains 14 residues. Looked up from germline, CDR1 is SQVTM and CDR2 is ANQGSEA. CDR3 in DNA: TGCAGCGTTGAATTCCAAGCGGGAGAGAGTGAGCAGTTCTTC. Translation: CSVEFQAGESEQFF.

V gene TRBV7-9 combines with J gene TRBJ1-5; D is uncertain. With 1 base removed from V and 3 bases from J, the gap between germline ends came to 10 bases. CDR3 size: 15 residues. Germline-derived CDR1 and CDR2 are SEHNR and FQNEAQ (reference sequence). CDR3: CASSLGLAANQPQHF. The CDR3 nucleotides are TGTGCCAGCAGCTTAGGTCTAGCGGCCAATCAGCCCCAGCATTTT.

This clonotype was seen once. A junction boundary mismatches the germline segment, possibly from a read error. This chain uses TRBV5-5 with TRBJ2-3; D is uncertain. Germline V gene sequence: CDR1 SGHKS, CDR2 YYEKEE (reference sequence). The CDR3 consists of 15 residues. The CDR3 here is CASSWGWVSADTQYF. In nucleotides, the CDR3 is TGCGCCAGCAGCTGGGGTTGGGTGAGCGCAGATACGCAGTATTTT.

This clonotype was picked up many times. The chain combines TRBV4-1 with TRBJ2-2; D is possibly TRBD1 (6 bases). Between the trimmed V and J ends, which lost 8 bases and 1 base, there was a span of 8 bases. This CDR3 spans 13 amino acids. From germline, CDR1 is MGHRA and CDR2 YSYEKL. This CDR3 is CASGGQNTGELFF. CDR3 DNA sequence: TGCGCCAGCGGGGGCCAGAACACCGGGGAGCTGTTTTTT.

This clonotype was detected many times. The rearrangement uses TRBV29-1 and TRBJ2-7; maybe TRBD1 (5 bases). V lost 6 bases, J lost 4 bases, and 10 bases lay in between. The CDR3 contains 11 residues. Germline lookup yields CDR1 SQVTM and CDR2 ANQGSEA. In DNA, the CDR3 is TGCAGCGTGACCAAGGGGTACGAGCAGTACTTC. Translating gives CSVTKGYEQYF.

This rearrangement joins TRBV20-1 to TRBJ2-7; 9 bases map to TRBD2. The trim removed 1 base at V and 2 bases at J, leaving 9 bases unmatched. This CDR3 is built from 16 residues. Per the germline V gene, CDR1 is DFQATT and CDR2 is SNEGSKA (reference sequence). CDR3 sequence (DNA): TGCAGTGCTAGAGTGCTAGCGGGATATACTACCTACGAGCAGTACTTC. Its protein product is CSARVLAGYTTYEQYF.

This clonotype is medium-sized within its sample. This chain connects TRBV9 to TRBJ2-2, with D maybe TRBD2 (6 bases). From germline, CDR1 is SGDLS and CDR2 YYNGEE. This CDR3 spans 15 amino acids. With 0 bases removed from V and 2 bases from J, the gap between germline ends came to 8 bases. This CDR3 is CASSVGSGNTGELFF. The CDR3 region has the DNA TGTGCCAGCAGCGTAGGTAGCGGAAACACCGGGGAGCTGTTTTTT.

This clonotype is labeled as medium-sized. V is TRBV7-2 and J is TRBJ2-5; possibly TRBD2 for D (7 bases). Germline V lookup: CDR1 SGHTA, CDR2 FQGNSA. V was shortened by 3 bases and J by 1 base, with 9 bases between the two germline ends. The CDR3 is 14 residues long. The CDR3 DNA reads TGTGCCAGCAGCTTCGCGGGGGCCCAAGAGACCCAGTACTTC. Translated: CASSFAGAQETQYF. Looking up the rest from reference TRBV7-2 and TRBJ2-5 gives the full variable domain: GAGVSQSPSNKVTEKGKDVELRCDPISGHTALYWYRQSLGQGLEFLIYFQGNSAPDKSGLPSDRFSAERTGGSVSTLTIQRTQQEDSAVYLCASSFAGAQETQYFGPGTRLLVL.

This clonotype was seen ten or more times. The chain combines TRBV7-2 with TRBJ2-7; 8 positions agree with TRBD1. The CDR3 is 15 amino acids. The V gene end was trimmed by 1 base and the J gene end by 4 bases; junction bases not matched to a gene: 6. Germline V gene sequence: CDR1 SGHTA, CDR2 FQGNSA. The CDR3 spells CASSLGGTGLYEQYF. In DNA form, the CDR3 reads TGTGCCAGCAGCTTAGGCGGGACAGGCCTATACGAGCAGTACTTC.

This clonotype showed up many times. This chain connects TRBV6-6 to TRBJ2-7; D tentatively fits TRBD1 or TRBD2 (5 bases each). Germline CDR1 is MNHNY and CDR2 is SVGAGI (reference sequence). V was shortened by 7 bases and J by 2 bases, with 18 bases between the two germline ends. The CDR3 runs to 15 residues. The CDR3 region is CASKGTDAFAYEQYF. The DNA of the CDR3 is TGTGCCAGCAAGGGGACGGACGCATTCGCCTACGAGCAGTACTTC.

This clonotype was observed at least ten times. The chain joins TRBV7-9 to TRBJ1-4; no reliable D call. This CDR3 has 16 residues. Germline assignment: CDR1 SEHNR and CDR2 FQNEAQ (reference sequence). V shed 1 base and J shed 8 bases, with 17 bases lying between them. Written as DNA, the CDR3 is TGTGCCAGCAGCTTAGATAGTACCCCTTGGTGGGAAAAACTGTTTTTT. Its translation is CASSLDSTPWWEKLFF.

In this sample, this clonotype turned up many times. The chain employs TRBV19 and TRBJ2-1; D gene unclear. The germline gives CDR1 LNHDA, CDR2 SQIVND (reference sequence). The CDR3 is made up of 14 amino acids. V dropped 0 bases and J dropped 3 bases, with 6 bases sitting between them. The CDR3 region has the DNA TGTGCCAGTAGTATAGATCTGGGCTACAATGAGCAGTTCTTC. This encodes CASSIDLGYNEQFF.

In DNA, the CDR3 is TGTGCCAGCAGCGCCGATAGAGAAAAACTGTTTTTT. This sequence encodes CASSADREKLFF. The chain couples TRBV28 to TRBJ1-4; D is unclear. CDR3 length: 12 residues. With 6 bases removed from V and 8 bases from J, the gap between germline ends came to 10 bases. Germline values: CDR1 MDHEN, CDR2 SYDVKM.